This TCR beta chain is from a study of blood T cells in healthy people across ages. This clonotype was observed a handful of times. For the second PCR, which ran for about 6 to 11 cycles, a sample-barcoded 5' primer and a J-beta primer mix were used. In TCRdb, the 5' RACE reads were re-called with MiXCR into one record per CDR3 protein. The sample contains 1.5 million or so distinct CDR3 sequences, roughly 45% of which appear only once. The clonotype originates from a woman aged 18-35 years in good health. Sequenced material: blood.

The chain's CDR3 is CASSPLFVGSYEQYF. In nucleotides, the CDR3 is TGTGCCAGCAGTCCCCTTTTTGTGGGTTCCTACGAGCAGTACTTC. The chain uses TRBV27 and TRBJ2-7; D not resolved. The V gene lost 5 bases and the J gene lost 1 base, with 15 bases spanning the gap. CDR1 and CDR2 (germline): MNHEY, SMNVEV (reference sequence). The CDR3 has 15 amino acids.